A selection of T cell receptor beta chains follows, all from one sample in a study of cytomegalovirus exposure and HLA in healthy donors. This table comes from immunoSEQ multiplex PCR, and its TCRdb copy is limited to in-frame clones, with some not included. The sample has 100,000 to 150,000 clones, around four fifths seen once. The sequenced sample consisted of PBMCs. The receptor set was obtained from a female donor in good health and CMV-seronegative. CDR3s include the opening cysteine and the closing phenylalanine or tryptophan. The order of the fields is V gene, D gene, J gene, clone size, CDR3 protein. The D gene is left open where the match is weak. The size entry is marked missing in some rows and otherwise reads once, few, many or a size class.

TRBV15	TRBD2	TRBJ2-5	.	CATSRGPLLAAQETQYF
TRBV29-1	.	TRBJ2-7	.	CSIVTGGANEQYF
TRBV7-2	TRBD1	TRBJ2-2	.	CASSLDRDNTGELFF
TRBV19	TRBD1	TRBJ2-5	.	CASSIDRDQETQYF
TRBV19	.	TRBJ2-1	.	CASSITRWEVRFF
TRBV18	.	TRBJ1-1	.	CASSFRERGTEAFF
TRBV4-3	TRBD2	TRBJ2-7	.	CASSRGTSRSAYEQYF
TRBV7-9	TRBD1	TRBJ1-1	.	CASSLGQFEAFF
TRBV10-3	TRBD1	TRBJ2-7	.	CAISQGQTQLNEQYF
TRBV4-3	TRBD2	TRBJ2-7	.	CASSQGLAGDFQQYF
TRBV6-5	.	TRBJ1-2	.	CASRAGGTNYGYTF
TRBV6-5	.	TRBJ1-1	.	CASRHRPTEMTEAFF
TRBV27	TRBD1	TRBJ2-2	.	CASRTGTGSAGELFF
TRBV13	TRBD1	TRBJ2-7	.	CASSSPGQGVYEQYF
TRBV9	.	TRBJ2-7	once	CASSVDGGGSYEQYF
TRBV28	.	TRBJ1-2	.	CASGITTIYGYTF
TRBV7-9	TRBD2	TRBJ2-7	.	CASSTLAGGGEQYF
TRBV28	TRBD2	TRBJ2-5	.	CASSSRGSRSETQYF
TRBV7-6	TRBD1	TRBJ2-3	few	CASSLGDREYTQYF
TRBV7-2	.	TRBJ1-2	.	CASSQGGAYGYTF
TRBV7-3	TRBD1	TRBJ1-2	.	CASSLTADRGQGYTF
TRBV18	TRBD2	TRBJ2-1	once	CASSPRGLAGGSLEQFF
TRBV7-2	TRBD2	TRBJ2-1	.	CASSLGSGTYNEQFF
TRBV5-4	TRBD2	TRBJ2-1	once	CASSSTAASGRAGEWDEQFF
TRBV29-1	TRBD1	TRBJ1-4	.	CSVAAGGEKKLFF
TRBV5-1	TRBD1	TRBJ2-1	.	CASSASGTGGYNEQFF
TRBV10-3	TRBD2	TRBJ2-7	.	CAISGSSGRLYEQYF
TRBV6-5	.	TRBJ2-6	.	CASSSGLANVLTF
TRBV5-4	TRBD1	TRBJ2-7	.	CASSRDSAAYEQYF
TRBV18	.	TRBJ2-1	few	CASSPPDSRINNEQFF
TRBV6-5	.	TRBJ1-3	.	CASSYRGRRSGNTIYF
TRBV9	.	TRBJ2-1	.	CASSASRNRVYHEQFF
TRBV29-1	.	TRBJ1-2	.	CSVGSGDGNYGYTF
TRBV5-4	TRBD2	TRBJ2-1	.	CASSLALAAYNEQFF
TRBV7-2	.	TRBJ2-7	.	CASTRVGGAGFSYEQYF
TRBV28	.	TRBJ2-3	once	CASSLGGSITDTQYF
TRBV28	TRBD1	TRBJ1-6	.	CASSPPLDGTANSPLHF
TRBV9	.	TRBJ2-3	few	CASSTPSTDTQYF
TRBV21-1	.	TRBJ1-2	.	CARKCTGADGYTF
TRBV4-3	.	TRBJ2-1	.	CASSQARLPYNEQFF
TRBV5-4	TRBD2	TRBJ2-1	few	CASSPRRGLAGVSYNEQFF
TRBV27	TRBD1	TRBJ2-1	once	CASGRKTGTVGNEQFF
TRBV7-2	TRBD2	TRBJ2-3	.	CAGTRAGGQDTQYF
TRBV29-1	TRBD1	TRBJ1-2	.	CSTLGTGHYGYTF
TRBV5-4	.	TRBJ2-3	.	CASNSNRGMGKDTQYF
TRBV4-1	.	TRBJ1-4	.	CASSPRGTNEKLFF
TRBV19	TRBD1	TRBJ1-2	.	CASSRGQGGHGYTF
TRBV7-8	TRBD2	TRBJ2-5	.	CASTVMGDYRSVGETQYF
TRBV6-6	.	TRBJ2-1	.	CASSLRDNEQFF
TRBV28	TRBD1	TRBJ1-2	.	CASSLHPDRIGGYTF
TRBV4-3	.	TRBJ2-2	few	CASSLKNTGELFF
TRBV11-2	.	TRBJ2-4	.	CASSLGAGQRIAKNIQYF
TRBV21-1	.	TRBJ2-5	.	CASSNPGLAGGRKTQYF
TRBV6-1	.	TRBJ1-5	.	CASRGGQGPGQPQHF
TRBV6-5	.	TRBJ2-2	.	CASRSGSFNTGELFF
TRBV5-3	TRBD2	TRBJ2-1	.	CARSPGLSSSYNEQFF
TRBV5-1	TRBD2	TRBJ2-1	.	CASSQTSGAYNEQFF